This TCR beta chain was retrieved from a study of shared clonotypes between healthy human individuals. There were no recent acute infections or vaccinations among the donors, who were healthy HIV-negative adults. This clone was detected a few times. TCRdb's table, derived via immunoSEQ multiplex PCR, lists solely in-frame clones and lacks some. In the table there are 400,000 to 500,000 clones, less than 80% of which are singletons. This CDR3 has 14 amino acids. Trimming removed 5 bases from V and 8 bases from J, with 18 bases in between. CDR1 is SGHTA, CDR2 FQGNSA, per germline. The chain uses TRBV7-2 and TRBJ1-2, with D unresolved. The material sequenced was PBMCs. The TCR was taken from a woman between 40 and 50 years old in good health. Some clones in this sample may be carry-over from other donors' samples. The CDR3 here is CASSLLGGREGYTF. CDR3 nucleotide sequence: TGTGCCAGCAGCCTTCTTGGAGGGCGAGAAGGCTACACCTTC.